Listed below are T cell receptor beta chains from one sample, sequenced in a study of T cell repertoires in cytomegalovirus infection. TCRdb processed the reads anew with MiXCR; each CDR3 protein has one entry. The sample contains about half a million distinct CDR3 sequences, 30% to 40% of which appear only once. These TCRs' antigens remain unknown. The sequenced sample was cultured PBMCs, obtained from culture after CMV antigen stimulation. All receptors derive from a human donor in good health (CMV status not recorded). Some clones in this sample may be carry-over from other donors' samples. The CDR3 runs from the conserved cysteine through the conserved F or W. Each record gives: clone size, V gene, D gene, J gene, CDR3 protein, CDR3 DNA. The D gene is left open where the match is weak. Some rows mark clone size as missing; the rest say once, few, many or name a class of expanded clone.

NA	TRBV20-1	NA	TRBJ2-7	CSASVSGRLYEQYF	TGCAGTGCTAGCGTTTCCGGTCGACTCTACGAGCAGTACTTC
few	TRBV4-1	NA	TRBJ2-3	CASSPRGGTPDTQYF	TGCGCCAGCAGCCCGCGAGGGGGGACACCAGATACGCAGTATTTT
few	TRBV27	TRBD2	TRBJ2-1	CASSSTSGSNEQFF	TGTGCCAGCAGTTCGACTAGCGGGAGCAATGAGCAGTTCTTC
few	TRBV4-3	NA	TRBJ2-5	CASSQQAGEQETQYF	TGCGCCAGCAGCCAACAGGCAGGGGAACAAGAGACCCAGTACTTC
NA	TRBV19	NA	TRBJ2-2	CASSVRRDTGELFF	TGTGCCAGTAGTGTCAGAAGGGACACCGGGGAGCTGTTTTTT
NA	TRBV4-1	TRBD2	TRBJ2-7	CASSQEGGGSYEQYF	TGCGCCAGCAGCCAAGAAGGCGGGGGATCCTACGAGCAGTACTTC
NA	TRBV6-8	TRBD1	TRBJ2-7	CASKQAGGIVYEQYF	TGTGCCAGCAAACAGGCAGGGGGAATAGTCTACGAGCAGTACTTC
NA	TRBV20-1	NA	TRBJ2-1	CRAENNEQFF	TGCAGAGCTGAGAACAATGAGCAGTTCTTC
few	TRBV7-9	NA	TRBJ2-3	CASSLPGGRELADTQYF	TGTGCCAGCAGCCTTCCCGGGGGGCGGGAGTTGGCAGATACGCAGTATTTT
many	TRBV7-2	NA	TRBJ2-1	CASSYAQIIGNEQFF	TGTGCCAGCAGCTACGCCCAGATAATTGGCAATGAGCAGTTCTTC
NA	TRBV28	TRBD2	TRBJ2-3	CASGTSYSTDTQYF	TGTGCCAGCGGGACTAGCTATAGCACAGATACGCAGTATTTT